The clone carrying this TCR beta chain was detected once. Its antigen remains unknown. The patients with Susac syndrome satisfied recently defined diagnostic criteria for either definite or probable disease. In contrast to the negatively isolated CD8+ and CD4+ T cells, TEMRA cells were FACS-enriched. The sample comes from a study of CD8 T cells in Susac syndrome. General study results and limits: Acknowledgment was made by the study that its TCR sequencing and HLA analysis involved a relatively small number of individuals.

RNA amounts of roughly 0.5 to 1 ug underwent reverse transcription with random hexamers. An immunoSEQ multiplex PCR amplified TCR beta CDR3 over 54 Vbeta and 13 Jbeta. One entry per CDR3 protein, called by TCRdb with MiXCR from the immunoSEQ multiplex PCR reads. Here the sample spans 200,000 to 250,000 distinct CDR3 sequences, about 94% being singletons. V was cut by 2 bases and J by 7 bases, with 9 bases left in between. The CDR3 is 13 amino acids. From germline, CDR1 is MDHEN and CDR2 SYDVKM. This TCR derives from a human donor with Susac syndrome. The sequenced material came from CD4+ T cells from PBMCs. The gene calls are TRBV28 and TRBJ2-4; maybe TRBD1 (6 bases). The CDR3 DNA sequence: TGTGCCAGCAGTTTAGGGGGCCGGAACATTCAGTACTTC. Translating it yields CASSLGGRNIQYF.